This TCR beta chain was recorded in a study of blood T cell repertoires in COVID-19. Only in-frame clones appear in the TCRdb table, and some are missing; sequencing was by immunoSEQ multiplex PCR. The profile covers hundreds of thousands of clones, with about nine tenths appearing a single time and about 2% taken by the ten largest. The CDR3 contains 15 residues. The V gene's germline CDR1 is SGHDT and CDR2 YYEEEE. The germline V and J ends were trimmed by 0 bases and 8 bases, with 15 bases remaining between them. The sequence derives from a man aged 18 to 29 with active or convalescent COVID-19. The chain carries TRBV5-6 and TRBJ1-5; TRBD1 is a possible D gene (5 bases). The sequenced sample consisted of peripheral blood. This CDR3 reads CASSLGRQGFKPQHF. The DNA for the CDR3 is TGTGCCAGCAGCTTGGGCCGGCAGGGTTTTAAGCCCCAGCATTTT.